The source of this T cell receptor beta chain is a study of beta chain features in type 1 diabetes. Background on the study: Age, gender, cell numbers and subset yield matched between patients and controls. Whole-study findings and limits: Type 1 diabetes patients had TCRB CDR3s that were shorter (moderately but significantly so) in all four CD4+ subsets. Shorter templates might be favored by PCR, equally in patients and controls.

Germline trimming cut 0 bases from V and 7 bases from J; bases unmatched to any gene: 8. Germline-derived CDR1 and CDR2 are SGDLS and YYNGEE. CDR3 length equals 15 residues. Details on this clone: The antigen is not known.

One heparinised draw, averaging around 120 mL, was taken per donor. All of the sorted populations showed purity greater than 95%. Sequencing targeted expressed TCRB transcripts, as all isolated RNA had been reverse transcribed. Repertoires were generated with immunoSEQ multiplex PCR, while TCRdb's copy carries only in-frame clones and drops some. This table holds around 360,000 clones, roughly an eighth found once. The chain is built from TRBV9 and TRBJ2-7, with 9 nucleotides matching TRBD2. This clonotype was sampled from a woman under 30 with type 1 diabetes. The sequenced sample consisted of naive CD4+ T cells from blood. Here the CDR3 DNA reads TGTGCCAGCAGCGTAGAGGGACTAGCAACAGGAGAGCAGTACTTC. Its translation: CASSVEGLATGEQYF.